The entry below describes one TCR beta chain. The antigen is undetermined. The germline V and J ends were trimmed by 2 bases and 2 bases, with 5 bases remaining between them. CDR3 length: 13 amino acids. The Oncomine TCR Beta short-read assay sequenced DNA from cultured CD4+ T cells. Using its own MiXCR run on the PCR reads, TCRdb lists one record per CDR3 protein. The sample has roughly 15,000 distinct CDR3 sequences; around 72% are singletons. The data were obtained in a study of vaccination and CD4 T cells after COVID-19. Described treatment: approximately nine-day PBMC culture with coronavirus spike peptide pools or control peptides (ViraFEST assay).

This TCR came from a human donor who had recovered from COVID-19. The chain joins TRBV12-3 or TRBV12-4 to TRBJ2-3; no firm D call. Material for sequencing was CD4+ T cells from blood, cultured in vitro. This CDR3 is CASSLMHTDTQYF. CDR3 nucleotides: TGTGCCAGCAGTTTAATGCACACAGATACGCAGTATTTT.